Listed here are 23 T cell receptor beta chains from one sample, sequenced in a study of blood T cell repertoires in COVID-19. The table came from immunoSEQ multiplex PCR; TCRdb's copy has only in-frame clones and leaves some out. The sample carries about 73,000 clones, more than 60% recorded once. The source material was peripheral blood. These receptors were taken from a man aged 55 to 70 with acute or convalescent COVID-19.

The V gene is TRBV9, the J gene TRBJ1-3; 7 bases fit TRBD1. Germline trimming cut 0 bases from V and 7 bases from J; bases unmatched to any gene: 4. Germline V gene data show CDR1 as SGDLS and CDR2 as YYNGEE. The CDR3 is 14 amino acids. CDR3 bases: TGTGCCAGCAGCGTAGGACAGGGCGGGAACACCATATATTTT. Protein product: CASSVGQGGNTIYF. The whole variable domain, filled in from reference TRBV9 and TRBJ1-3, reads DSGVTQTPKHLITATGQRVTLRCSPRSGDLSVYWYQQSLDQGLQFLIQYYNGEERAKGNILERFSAQQFPDLHSELNLSSLELGDSALYFCASSVGQGGNTIYFGEGSWLTVV.

This clone was seen once. The rearrangement uses TRBV5-4 and TRBJ2-3, with TRBD1 matching 7 bases. The V and J ends lost 5 bases and 1 base, in that order; junction bases with no gene match: 4. The germline CDR1 and CDR2 sequences are SGHNT and YYREEE (reference sequence). This CDR3 region has 14 residues. CDR3: CASRPDRGTDTQYF. CDR3 DNA sequence: TGTGCCAGCAGACCAGACAGGGGCACAGATACGCAGTATTTT.

This chain links TRBV7-2 with TRBJ2-2; D is possibly TRBD2 (5 bases). The CDR3 is 14 residues long. The germline V gene has CDR1 SGHTA and CDR2 FQGNSA. The V end lost 8 bases, the J end lost 1 base, and 11 bases lay between the germline ends. The CDR3 reads CASAGGRNTGELFF. The DNA of the CDR3 is TGTGCCAGCGCCGGCGGGCGGAACACCGGGGAGCTGTTTTTT.

The V call is TRBV6-5, the J call TRBJ1-2; D perhaps matches TRBD1 (5 bases). The CDR3 runs 15 residues. Germline V gene data show CDR1 as MNHEY and CDR2 as SVGAGI. V lost 0 bases and J 3 bases, leaving 11 bases between the germline ends. The CDR3 loop reads CASSYSRAGHYGYTF. The CDR3 nucleotides read TGTGCCAGCAGTTACTCGAGAGCGGGACACTATGGCTACACCTTC.

The chain couples TRBV6-1 to TRBJ1-1; 7 bases match TRBD1. CDR3 size: 13 residues. CDR1 is MNHNS and CDR2 is SASEGT in the germline V gene. The V gene end was trimmed by 2 bases and the J gene end by 4 bases; junction bases not matched to a gene: 1. CDR3: CASSEQGVTEAFF. In nucleotides, the CDR3 is TGTGCCAGCAGTGAACAGGGGGTCACTGAAGCTTTCTTT.

The V call is TRBV6-5, the J call TRBJ2-3, with a possible D match to TRBD2 (5 bases). The V gene lost 2 bases and the J gene lost 5 bases, with 14 bases spanning the gap. The CDR3 consists of 15 residues. From germline, CDR1 is MNHEY and CDR2 SVGAGI. CDR3 amino acids: CASSYEGAGIDTQYF. The CDR3 bases are TGTGCCAGCAGTTACGAGGGTGCGGGTATAGATACGCAGTATTTT.

This clone was picked up one time. The chain links TRBV5-8 to TRBJ2-2; 8 bases match TRBD2. The length of the CDR3 is 16 residues. CDR1 and CDR2 (germline): SGHTS, YDEGEE. J was trimmed by 4 bases and V by 4 bases; bases with no gene match: 9. Here the CDR3 reads CASSQVAGPGTGELFF. The CDR3 nucleotides read TGTGCCAGCAGCCAAGTAGCGGGGCCTGGCACCGGGGAGCTGTTTTTT.

This clone was seen at least ten times. The gene calls are TRBV15 and TRBJ2-2; D gene uncertain. This CDR3 spans 17 amino acids. From germline, CDR1 is LNHNV and CDR2 YYDKDF (reference sequence). V was trimmed by 4 bases and J by 4 bases, leaving 19 bases between them. Here the CDR3 DNA reads TGTGCCACCAGCATTCCGCCCCCGAGCGTCGTCACCGGGGAGCTGTTTTTT. Protein product: CATSIPPPSVVTGELFF.

V and J are TRBV18 and TRBJ2-5; D possibly corresponds to TRBD1 (6 bases). This CDR3 spans 13 amino acids. V shed 6 bases and J shed 5 bases, with 13 bases lying between them. Germline CDR1 is KGHSH and CDR2 is LQKENI. CDR3 region: CASSRQDPETQYF. The CDR3 DNA sequence: TGTGCCAGCTCCAGACAGGATCCGGAGACCCAGTACTTC.

The J gene is TRBJ1-1, the V gene TRBV11-3, with 10 bases lining up with TRBD1. Germline CDR1 reads SGHNT; CDR2 reads YENEEA. With V trimmed by 5 bases and J by 1 base, 4 bases remained unmatched. The CDR3 covers 15 residues. CDR3 sequence reads: CASSRGTGENTEAFF. The DNA for the CDR3 is TGTGCCAGCAGCCGGGGGACAGGGGAGAACACTGAAGCTTTCTTT.

The chain carries TRBV18 and TRBJ1-2; weak D call: TRBD1 (6 bases). V shed 2 bases and J shed 7 bases, with 11 bases lying between them. Germline V lookup: CDR1 KGHSH, CDR2 LQKENI. The CDR3 extends over 13 amino acids. The CDR3 sequence is CASSPARGSGYTF. The CDR3 DNA sequence: TGTGCCAGCTCACCAGCCAGGGGATCTGGCTACACCTTC. Supplemented by reference TRBV18 and TRBJ1-2, the full variable domain reads NAGVMQNPRHLVRRRGQEARLRCSPMKGHSHVYWYRQLPEEGLKFMVYLQKENIIDESGMPKERFSAEFPKEGPSILRIQQVVRGDSAAYFCASSPARGSGYTFGSGTRLTVV.

The chain combines TRBV7-7 with TRBJ1-1; tentative D call: TRBD1 (6 bases). Germline-derived CDR1 and CDR2 are SSHAT and FNYEAQ (reference sequence). The CDR3 covers 13 residues. The V end lost 1 base, the J end lost 8 bases, and 11 bases lay between the germline ends. The CDR3 nucleotides read TGTGCCAGCAGCTTAGGGCCAGGACAGGAAGCTTTCTTT. It codes for CASSLGPGQEAFF.

The chain recombines TRBV7-9 with TRBJ1-4; TRBD1 matches at 9 bases. V lost 7 bases and J lost 8; bases outside the gene matches: 11. Germline V gene sequence: CDR1 SEHNR, CDR2 FQNEAQ (reference sequence). The CDR3 spans 15 residues. As DNA, the CDR3 is TGTGCCAGCACCGGAATCGGGACAGGGCGCGAAAAACTGTTTTTT. Translation: CASTGIGTGREKLFF.

Regarding this clone: At one end the junction does not follow the germline gene, possibly because of a read error. This sample includes further DNA sequences coding for the same CDR3. The J gene is TRBJ2-7, the V gene TRBV6-5; possibly TRBD1 for D (5 bases). This CDR3 region has 12 residues. Germline V lookup: CDR1 MNHEY, CDR2 SVGAGI. CDR3 amino acids: CASSRTNYEQYF. In nucleotides, the CDR3 is TGTGCCAGCAGCCGGACAAACTACGAGCAGTACTTT.

The genes are TRBV5-1 and TRBJ2-3, with D possibly being TRBD1 (6 bases). Trimming cost V 0 bases and J 4 bases, with 12 bases left between them. CDR3 length: 15 amino acids. Germline-derived CDR1 and CDR2 are SGHRS and YFSETQ. The CDR3 DNA sequence: TGCGCCAGCAGCTTGGGACAGGTAGAGTCAGATACGCAGTATTTT. It codes for CASSLGQVESDTQYF.

This clone was picked up many times. This chain joins TRBV6-5 and TRBJ1-1; possibly TRBD1 for D (5 bases). This CDR3 is 14 amino acids long. V was trimmed by 5 bases and J by 0 bases, leaving 10 bases between them. In germline, CDR1 is MNHEY, CDR2 SVGAGI. CDR3 region: CASSQTVLNTEAFF. The CDR3 DNA is TGTGCCAGCAGTCAGACAGTACTGAACACTGAAGCTTTCTTT.

The rearrangement uses TRBV28 and TRBJ2-3; possibly TRBD1 for D (6 bases). Trimming pared 7 bases from V and 4 bases from J, leaving 12 bases between. This CDR3 has 13 residues. Germline loops: CDR1 MDHEN, CDR2 SYDVKM. Written as DNA, the CDR3 is TGTGCCAGCATGGGGGCATCCCCAGATACGCAGTATTTT. It translates to CASMGASPDTQYF.

This sequence joins TRBV7-2 and TRBJ1-1, with TRBD1 as a possible D gene (6 bases). The ends were cut back, 1 base at V and 4 bases at J, with 10 bases in the middle. The CDR3 contains 14 residues. From germline, CDR1 is SGHTA and CDR2 FQGNSA. The CDR3 loop is CASSLGGGLTEAFF. For the CDR3, the DNA is TGTGCCAGCAGCTTAGGAGGGGGTCTCACTGAAGCTTTCTTT.

The sample holds a few counts of this clone. The chain combines TRBV6-2 or TRBV6-3 with TRBJ1-4; TRBD1 matches 10 bases. The CDR3 spans 14 residues. J was trimmed by 7 bases and V by 2 bases; bases with no gene match: 1. From germline, CDR1 is MNHEY and CDR2 SVGEGT. CDR3 nucleotide sequence: TGTGCCAGCAGTTACGGGACAGGGGTTGAAAAACTGTTTTTT. Its protein is CASSYGTGVEKLFF.

This clone was found a few times. V is TRBV4-2 and J is TRBJ2-1, with D tentatively TRBD2 (5 bases). V was trimmed by 1 base and J by 0 bases, leaving 7 bases between them. CDR3 length: 15 residues. Germline loops: CDR1 LGHNA, CDR2 YNFKEQ. The CDR3 sequence is CASSQGLFSYNEQFF. The CDR3 region has the DNA TGTGCCAGCAGCCAAGGACTATTCTCCTACAATGAGCAGTTCTTC.

This sequence joins TRBV19 and TRBJ2-6; perhaps TRBD1 as D (5 bases). Germline loops: CDR1 LNHDA, CDR2 SQIVND (reference sequence). The length of the CDR3 is 14 residues. Trimming cost V 5 bases and J 2 bases, with 7 bases left between them. CDR3 coding DNA: TGTGCCAGTAGTGGGGCAGCTGGGGCCAACGTCCTGACTTTC. Protein: CASSGAAGANVLTF.

The chain carries TRBV3-1 (or the pseudogene TRBV3-2) and TRBJ1-1, with D possibly being TRBD1 (5 bases). This CDR3 comprises 15 residues. Germline-derived CDR1 and CDR2 are LGHDT and YNNKEL (reference sequence). V lost 0 bases and J lost 5, with 13 bases in between. The CDR3 DNA is TGTGCCAGCAGCCAAGATATAGTCAGGGCTACTGAAGCTTTCTTT. Translated, it gives CASSQDIVRATEAFF.

The chain uses TRBV30 and TRBJ1-1; D is ambiguous. The CDR3 has 13 residues. Per germline, CDR1 GTSNPN and CDR2 SVGIG (reference sequence). The ends were cut back, 2 bases at V and 2 bases at J, with 9 bases in the middle. The CDR3 DNA sequence: TGTGCCTGGAGTCGGGAGAGAAACACTGAAGCTTTCTTT. As protein: CAWSRERNTEAFF.